The 26 T cell receptor beta chains given below trace back to one sample, sequenced in a study of beta chain features in type 1 diabetes. Every isolated RNA sample was fully reverse transcribed, so sequencing captured expressed TCRB transcripts. The protocol was immunoSEQ multiplex PCR, while the TCRdb copy is restricted to in-frame clones and leaves out a portion. Of 860,000 or so clones detected, 17% appear once; the ten largest clones hold roughly 0.025%. The sample taken for sequencing was naive CD4+ T cells from blood. Every receptor here comes from a woman younger than 35 in good health.

The CDR3 spells CASIAGTAFHEQYF. The DNA of the CDR3 is TGTGCCAGCATAGCGGGAACCGCGTTCCACGAGCAGTACTTC. The V gene is TRBV28, the J gene TRBJ2-7, with TRBD2 identical over 8 bases. Germline trimming cut 7 bases from V and 5 bases from J; bases unmatched to any gene: 10. Germline CDR1 MDHEN, CDR2 SYDVKM. The CDR3 is 14 amino acids.

The chain has TRBV20-1 and TRBJ2-5, with no clear D. The germline CDR1 and CDR2 sequences are DFQATT and SNEGSKA (reference sequence). V was pared by 1 base and J by 7 bases, with 4 bases between. The CDR3 length is 10 residues. DNA for the CDR3: TGCAGTGCTAGAGGGGGGACCCAGTACTTC. Protein product: CSARGGTQYF.

The chain combines TRBV9 with TRBJ2-7, with TRBD1 as a possible D gene (6 bases). Deletions cut 4 bases from V and 3 bases from J, with 17 bases between. The CDR3 totals 15 residues. CDR1 is SGDLS and CDR2 is YYNGEE in the germline V gene. The CDR3 region is CASSRRQAVYYEQYF. CDR3 DNA: TGTGCCAGCAGCAGAAGACAGGCAGTTTACTACGAGCAGTACTTC.

In its sample, this clone was seen a few times. The chain joins TRBV7-2 to TRBJ2-1; D is unclear. CDR1 is SGHTA, CDR2 FQGNSA, per germline. Between the trimmed V and J ends, which lost 0 bases and 6 bases, there was a span of 9 bases. This CDR3 is 14 amino acids long. The CDR3 region has the DNA TGTGCCAGCAGCTTAGCGGGTGTACCCAATGAGCAGTTCTTC. Protein product: CASSLAGVPNEQFF.

The rearrangement joins TRBV28 to TRBJ2-5; 7 bases agree with TRBD1. Trimming cost V 3 bases and J 2 bases; bases outside gene matches: 6. Germline values: CDR1 MDHEN, CDR2 SYDVKM. The CDR3 extends over 15 amino acids. The CDR3 bases are TGTGCCAGCAGTTTCCGGGACAGACCTCAAGAGACCCAGTACTTC. Translation: CASSFRDRPQETQYF.

This clone was seen a few times. This chain connects TRBV2 to TRBJ2-2; possible D gene TRBD1, 6 bases. The CDR3 has 15 amino acids. CDR1 and CDR2 from the germline V gene are SNHLY and FYNNEI. Trimming cost V 5 bases and J 1 base, with 11 bases left between them. CDR3 protein: CASSQGFRNTGELFF. CDR3 DNA: TGTGCCAGCAGTCAGGGGTTCAGGAACACCGGGGAGCTGTTTTTT.

This clone was picked up a small number of times. The chain combines TRBV6-6 with TRBJ1-5, with D unclear. V dropped 5 bases and J dropped 10 bases, with 12 bases sitting between them. This CDR3 has 12 amino acids. From germline, CDR1 is MNHNY and CDR2 SVGAGI (reference sequence). CDR3 sequence (DNA): TGTGCCAGCAGTCCACGAGGGTCCCCCCAGCATTTT. This gives the protein CASSPRGSPQHF.

This clone was found a few times. The rearrangement links TRBV5-1 to TRBJ2-5; unclear D gene. The V gene lost 5 bases and the J gene lost 4 bases, with 12 bases spanning the gap. The CDR3 contains 13 residues. From germline, CDR1 is SGHRS and CDR2 YFSETQ. CDR3 amino acids: CASSFRFLETQYF. In DNA form, the CDR3 reads TGCGCCAGCAGTTTCAGGTTTTTAGAGACCCAGTACTTC.

In this sample, this clone turned up a few times. The chain combines TRBV7-8 with TRBJ2-7; 8 nucleotides line up with TRBD2. This CDR3 has 15 residues. V trimming: 2 bases; J trimming: 4 bases; junction bases outside the gene matches: 7. Germline-derived CDR1 and CDR2 are SGHVS and FQNEAQ. The CDR3 here is CASSLRSGSEYEQYF. The CDR3 DNA reads TGTGCCAGCAGCTTACGGAGCGGGAGCGAATACGAGCAGTACTTC.

This chain links TRBV7-2 with TRBJ2-5; unclear D gene. Trimming removed 5 bases at V and 2 bases at J, with 15 bases between. Germline V gene data show CDR1 as SGHTA and CDR2 as FQGNSA. There are 15 residues in the CDR3. Here the CDR3 reads CASSEGSVGQETQYF. The CDR3 DNA follows: TGTGCCAGCAGCGAAGGGTCCGTAGGACAAGAGACCCAGTACTTC.

This clone was seen a handful of times. This chain uses TRBV6-5 with TRBJ2-1, with 12 bases lining up with TRBD2. Germline trimming cut 5 bases from V and 7 bases from J; bases unmatched to any gene: 3. The CDR3 is 14 amino acids. Germline CDR1 reads MNHEY; CDR2 reads SVGAGI. The CDR3 spells CASSRTSGRNEQFF. The CDR3 nucleotides read TGTGCCAGCAGTCGCACTAGCGGGAGGAATGAGCAGTTCTTC.

The sample holds a few counts of this clone. This sample also contains other DNA sequences that code for the same CDR3. The chain recombines TRBV7-2 with TRBJ2-5; 9 bases align to TRBD2. Trimming at V came to 5 bases and at J to 3 bases, leaving 4 bases not matched to a gene. Germline CDR1 SGHTA, CDR2 FQGNSA. The CDR3 totals 14 residues. The CDR3 loop is CASSLGLAEETQYF. The CDR3 DNA follows: TGTGCCAGCAGCCTGGGACTAGCCGAAGAGACCCAGTACTTC.

This clone turned up a few times. The genes are TRBV11-2 and TRBJ2-3; unclear D gene. V lost 5 bases and J lost 2, with 8 bases in between. CDR1 is SGHAT, CDR2 FQNNGV, per germline. This CDR3 has 13 amino acids. In DNA, the CDR3 is TGTGCCAGCAGCCGAGCGTTCACAGATACGCAGTATTTT. Its translation: CASSRAFTDTQYF.

This clone was seen only a few times. The gene calls are TRBV9 and TRBJ2-1; D remains ambiguous. The V end lost 2 bases, the J end lost 2 bases, and 5 bases lay between the germline ends. Germline V gives CDR1 SGDLS, CDR2 YYNGEE. CDR3 size: 13 residues. The CDR3 nucleotides are TGTGCCAGCAGCGTTAACGCCTACAATGAGCAGTTCTTC. This translates into CASSVNAYNEQFF.

In its sample, this clone was seen a few times. This chain uses TRBV7-9 with TRBJ2-5; D is uncertain. The V gene's germline CDR1 is SEHNR and CDR2 FQNEAQ (reference sequence). Between the trimmed V and J ends, which lost 1 base and 5 bases, there was a span of 8 bases. The CDR3 has 13 amino acids. CDR3 DNA: TGTGCCAGCAGCTTAGGAGGATACGAGACCCAGTACTTC. Its translation is CASSLGGYETQYF.

The chain recombines TRBV7-9 with TRBJ2-1; TRBD2 agrees at 16 bases. This CDR3 is built from 19 residues. The V gene end was trimmed by 0 bases and the J gene end by 2 bases; junction bases not matched to a gene: 4. Germline values: CDR1 SEHNR, CDR2 FQNEAQ (reference sequence). The CDR3 loop reads CASSLAPGLAGGPYNEQFF. For the CDR3, the DNA is TGTGCCAGCAGCTTAGCCCCGGGACTAGCGGGAGGGCCCTACAATGAGCAGTTCTTC.

V is TRBV7-9 and J is TRBJ2-5, with TRBD2 matching over 7 bases. Germline V gene sequence: CDR1 SEHNR, CDR2 FQNEAQ (reference sequence). This CDR3 has 13 residues. Unmatched junction bases numbered 0, after V lost 2 bases and J lost 3 bases. The CDR3 region has the DNA TGTGCCAGCAGCTTACGGGGGGAAGAGACCCAGTACTTC. It specifies CASSLRGEETQYF.

There are a few counts of this clone. The chain combines TRBV5-6 with TRBJ2-3, with no clear D. V was trimmed by 4 bases and J by 4 bases, leaving 10 bases between them. CDR3 length: 13 residues. The germline gives CDR1 SGHDT, CDR2 YYEEEE. The CDR3 coding sequence is TGTGCCAGCAGCAGATTGGAGTCAGATACGCAGTATTTT. Translation: CASSRLESDTQYF.

This clone was detected only a few times. The chain has TRBV4-2 and TRBJ2-7; 8 bases map to TRBD1. CDR3 length: 15 amino acids. Germline V gives CDR1 LGHNA, CDR2 YNFKEQ. The J segment lost 2 bases and the V segment lost 2 bases, leaving 5 bases of the junction unmatched. CDR3 sequence reads: CASSQLGQDTYEQYF. The CDR3, as DNA: TGTGCCAGCAGCCAATTGGGACAGGATACCTACGAGCAGTACTTC.

The chain couples TRBV28 to TRBJ1-5; weak D call: TRBD1 (5 bases). V was pared by 7 bases and J by 3 bases, with 13 bases between. CDR1 is MDHEN, CDR2 SYDVKM, per germline. The CDR3 length is 14 residues. CDR3 loop: CASKGQRANQPQHF. The CDR3 DNA is TGTGCCAGCAAGGGGCAGCGAGCCAATCAGCCCCAGCATTTT.

The chain combines TRBV5-1 with TRBJ2-2; 13 bases are shared with TRBD2. J was trimmed by 8 bases and V by 2 bases; bases with no gene match: 6. This CDR3 contains 16 residues. Germline loops: CDR1 SGHRS, CDR2 YFSETQ. Written as DNA, the CDR3 is TGCGCCAGCAGCTTCGAAGGACTAGCGGGAGTTGGGGAGCTGTTTTTT. It is translated as CASSFEGLAGVGELFF.

This chain joins TRBV7-3 and TRBJ2-2; 8 nucleotides align to TRBD1. The CDR3 spans 14 residues. Germline lookup yields CDR1 SGHTA and CDR2 FQGTGA. V was clipped by 4 bases and J by 6 bases; unmatched bases: 4. The CDR3 DNA reads TGTGCCAGCAGCTCCTCGACAGGGGCCGGGGAGCTGTTTTTT. Its translation is CASSSSTGAGELFF.

The CDR3 DNA sequence: TGTGCCAGCAGTCCTCGGGTTAGCGGGAGATTGTCCTACGAGCAGTACTTC. Its protein product is CASSPRVSGRLSYEQYF. The chain is built from TRBV27 and TRBJ2-7; 9 bases are shared with TRBD2. The CDR3 covers 17 residues. CDR1 and CDR2 from the germline V gene are MNHEY and SMNVEV (reference sequence). The V and J ends lost 5 bases and 1 base, in that order; junction bases with no gene match: 12.

This clone has a handful of counts. J is TRBJ2-7 and V is TRBV28; D uncertain. V lost 11 bases and J lost 0, with 26 bases in between. The CDR3 spans 17 residues. From germline, CDR1 is MDHEN and CDR2 SYDVKM. CDR3 region: CAGHVFRWQMSSYEQYF. In DNA, the CDR3 is TGTGCCGGCCACGTTTTTAGATGGCAGATGTCCTCCTACGAGCAGTACTTC.

The rearrangement joins TRBV7-2 to TRBJ1-1, with D perhaps TRBD1 (5 bases). V lost 1 base and J 5 bases, leaving 14 bases between the germline ends. Germline CDR1 and CDR2: SGHTA and FQGNSA. The CDR3 has 15 residues. CDR3 in amino acids: CASSLVAGLETEAFF. The CDR3 DNA sequence: TGTGCCAGCAGCTTAGTCGCAGGGTTGGAAACTGAAGCTTTCTTT. The whole variable domain, filled in from reference TRBV7-2 and TRBJ1-1, reads GAGVSQSPSNKVTEKGKDVELRCDPISGHTALYWYRQSLGQGLEFLIYFQGNSAPDKSGLPSDRFSAERTGGSVSTLTIQRTQQEDSAVYLCASSLVAGLETEAFFGQGTRLTVV.

As for this clone: Other DNA sequences within the sample encode an identical CDR3. The chain joins TRBV4-3 to TRBJ2-1, with a tentative D call TRBD2 (6 bases). Trimming stripped 0 bases from V and 5 bases from J, with 8 bases between. The CDR3 consists of 14 residues. CDR1 and CDR2 from the germline V gene are LGHNA and YSLEER. CDR3: CASSQELAHNEQFF. The CDR3 DNA is TGCGCCAGCAGCCAAGAGCTAGCGCACAATGAGCAGTTCTTC.